This TCR beta chain was obtained from a study of blood T cell repertoires in COVID-19. Sequenced by immunoSEQ multiplex PCR; TCRdb stores in-frame clones only, minus some. The sample lists some 120,000 clones, 65% to 80% occurring once. Trimming removed 5 bases at V and 4 bases at J, with 11 bases between. CDR3 size: 13 residues. Sequencing was performed on peripheral blood. V and J are TRBV12-3 or TRBV12-4 and TRBJ1-1; D ambiguous. The sequence was collected from a human donor with acute or convalescent COVID-19. The donor label of this sample is uncertain. For the CDR3, the DNA is TGTGCCAGCAGTCGTATTCCGGGCACTGAAGCTTTCTTT. Its translation: CASSRIPGTEAFF.